A selection of T cell receptor beta chains follows, all from one sample in a study of CD8+ T cells in alopecia areata. Sequenced by immunoSEQ multiplex PCR; TCRdb stores in-frame clones only, minus some. This table holds 130,000 to 150,000 clones, over 45% found once. Sequencing was done on a sample of CD4+ T cells sorted from blood. Source of these receptors: a human donor with alopecia areata. CDR3s include the opening cysteine and the closing phenylalanine or tryptophan. A D gene is named only where the DNA matches it firmly.

. | TRBJ1-1 | TRBV29-1 | CSVVVGRGTEAFF
. | TRBJ2-4 | TRBV2 | CASSESTGLAKNIQYF
. | TRBJ2-5 | TRBV6-5 | CASSYSETQYF
. | TRBJ2-3 | TRBV15 | CATSRVGLRDTDTQYF
TRBD2 | TRBJ2-2 | TRBV4-1 | CASSNSPLAGNTGELFF
. | TRBJ2-4 | TRBV6-5 | CASSKTGPSDIQYF
TRBD2 | TRBJ2-5 | TRBV7-2 | CASSLMRSGSQETQYF
TRBD1 | TRBJ2-1 | TRBV18 | CASSPPGTGGHEQFF
. | TRBJ2-5 | TRBV6-5 | CASSYVEGLGQETQYF
TRBD2 | TRBJ2-1 | TRBV7-9 | CASSTSGEQFF
. | TRBJ2-4 | TRBV2 | CASIWGRHPAKNIQYF
TRBD2 | TRBJ2-7 | TRBV7-6 | CASSLERTSGRYEQYF
. | TRBJ2-3 | TRBV29-1 | CSWGGSTDTQYF
. | TRBJ2-1 | TRBV5-1 | CASSFIQALYNEQFF
TRBD1 | TRBJ2-7 | TRBV7-8 | CASSLVGSGTGGKQYF
. | TRBJ2-1 | TRBV28 | CASSPVNYNEQFF